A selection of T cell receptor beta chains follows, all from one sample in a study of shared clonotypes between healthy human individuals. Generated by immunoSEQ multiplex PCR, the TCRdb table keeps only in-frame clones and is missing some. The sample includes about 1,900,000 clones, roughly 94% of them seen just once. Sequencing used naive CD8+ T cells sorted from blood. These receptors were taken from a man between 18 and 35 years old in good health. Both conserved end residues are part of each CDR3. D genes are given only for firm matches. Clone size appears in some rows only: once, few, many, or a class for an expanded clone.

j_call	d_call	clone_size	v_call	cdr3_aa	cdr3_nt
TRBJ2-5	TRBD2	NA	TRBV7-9	CASSPSQGSGSETQYF	TGTGCCAGCAGCCCGTCGCAGGGTAGCGGGTCAGAGACCCAGTACTTC
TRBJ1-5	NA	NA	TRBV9	CASSVDHSNQPQHF	TGTGCCAGCAGCGTAGATCATAGCAATCAGCCCCAGCATTTT
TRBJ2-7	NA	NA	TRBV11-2	CASSFEPSASYEQYF	TGTGCCAGCAGCTTCGAGCCCAGCGCCTCCTACGAGCAGTACTTC
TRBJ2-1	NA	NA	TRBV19	CASSIDGANLSPHNEQFF	TGTGCCAGTAGTATAGATGGGGCAAACCTCAGCCCACACAATGAGCAGTTCTTC
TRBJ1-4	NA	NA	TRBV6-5	CASRDTRGAPEKLFF	TGTGCCAGCAGAGACACTCGCGGGGCGCCCGAAAAACTGTTTTTT
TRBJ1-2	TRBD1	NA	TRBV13	CASSLLDRGNYGYTF	TGTGCCAGCAGCCTACTGGACAGGGGGAACTATGGCTACACCTTC
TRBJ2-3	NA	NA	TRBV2	CASSEGVSTDTQYF	TGTGCCAGCAGTGAGGGGGTCAGCACAGATACGCAGTATTTT
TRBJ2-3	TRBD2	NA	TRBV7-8	CASRRAGGVSTDTQYF	TGTGCCAGCAGGAGAGCGGGAGGCGTTAGCACAGATACGCAGTATTTT
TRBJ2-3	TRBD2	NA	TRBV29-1	CSVELLAGDWSTQYF	TGCAGCGTTGAGTTACTAGCGGGAGACTGGAGTACGCAGTATTTT
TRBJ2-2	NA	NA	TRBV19	CASSPFPWGARENTGELFF	TGTGCCAGTAGTCCCTTCCCGTGGGGGGCGAGGGAGAACACCGGGGAGCTGTTTTTT
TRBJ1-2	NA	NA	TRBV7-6	CASSLDPGGYGYTF	TGTGCCAGCAGCTTAGATCCCGGGGGGTATGGCTACACCTTC
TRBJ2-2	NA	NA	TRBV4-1	CASSQEPGTLGELFF	TGCGCCAGCAGCCAAGAACCCGGGACCCTAGGGGAGCTGTTTTTT
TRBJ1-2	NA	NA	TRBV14	CASSQDQNYGYTF	TGTGCCAGCAGCCAAGACCAGAACTATGGCTACACCTTC
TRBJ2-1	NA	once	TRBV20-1	CSGDRYNEQFF	TGCAGCGGCGACCGCTACAATGAGCAGTTCTTC
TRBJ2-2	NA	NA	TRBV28	CASSLFRTEWSTGELFF	TGTGCCAGCAGTTTATTTCGGACGGAGTGGAGCACCGGGGAGCTGTTTTTT
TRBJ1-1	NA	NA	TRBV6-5	CASARSPNTEAFF	TGTGCCAGCGCTCGTAGTCCGAACACTGAAGCTTTCTTT
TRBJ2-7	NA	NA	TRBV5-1	CASRRGLVDEQYF	TGCGCCAGCAGACGAGGGTTGGTGGACGAGCAGTACTTC
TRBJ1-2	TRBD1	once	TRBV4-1	CASSQDQAGGALGYTF	TGCGCCAGCAGCCAAGATCAAGCAGGGGGCGCTCTTGGCTACACCTTC
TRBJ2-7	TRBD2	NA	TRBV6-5	CASSPVTGLAGEQYF	TGTGCCAGCAGCCCCGTGACTGGTCTAGCGGGCGAGCAGTACTTC
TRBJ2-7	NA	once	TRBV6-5	CASSYAGGSYEQYF	TGTGCCAGCAGTTACGCCGGGGGCTCCTACGAGCAGTACTTC
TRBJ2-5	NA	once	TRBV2	CASPPGHSQETQYF	TGTGCCAGCCCGCCCGGACATAGCCAAGAGACCCAGTACTTC
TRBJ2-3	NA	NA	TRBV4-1	CASSQGRTDTQYF	TGCGCCAGCAGCCAAGGTCGCACAGATACGCAGTATTTT
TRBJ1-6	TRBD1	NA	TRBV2	CASGQGFNSPLHF	TGTGCCAGCGGACAGGGGTTTAATTCACCCCTCCACTTT
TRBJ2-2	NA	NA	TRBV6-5	CASRKDTGELFF	TGTGCCAGTAGGAAGGACACCGGGGAGCTGTTTTTT
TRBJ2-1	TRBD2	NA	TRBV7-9	CASSLRAGSGGDEQFF	TGTGCCAGCAGCTTAAGGGCAGGTAGCGGGGGCGATGAGCAGTTCTTC
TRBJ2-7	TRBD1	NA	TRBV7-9	CASSAPGQGTYEQYF	TGTGCCAGCAGCGCCCCGGGACAGGGAACCTACGAGCAGTACTTC
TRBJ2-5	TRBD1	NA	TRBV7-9	CASSRRDRDQETQYF	TGTGCCAGCAGCCGGAGGGACAGGGATCAAGAGACCCAGTACTTC
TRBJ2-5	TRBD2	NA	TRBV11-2	CASSLDILAGGQETQYF	TGTGCCAGCAGCTTAGATATTCTAGCGGGAGGACAAGAGACCCAGTACTTC
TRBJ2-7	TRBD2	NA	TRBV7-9	CASSPRTSGAYEQYF	TGTGCCAGCAGCCCCCGGACTAGCGGGGCATACGAGCAGTACTTC
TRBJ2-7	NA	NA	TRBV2	CARGGESYEQYF	TGTGCCAGGGGGGGAGAGTCCTACGAGCAGTACTTC
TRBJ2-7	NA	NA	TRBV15	CATSRAQGSYEQYF	TGTGCCACCAGCAGAGCCCAGGGCTCCTACGAGCAGTACTTC
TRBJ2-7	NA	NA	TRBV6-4	CASSDSLAKLLGGEWTGRRYEQYF	TGTGCCAGCAGTGACTCTTTGGCCAAACTTTTAGGCGGGGAATGGACAGGTCGTCGTTACGAGCAGTACTTC
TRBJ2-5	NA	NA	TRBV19	CASSIGGTPQETQYF	TGTGCCAGTAGTATAGGTGGGACACCCCAAGAGACCCAGTACTTC
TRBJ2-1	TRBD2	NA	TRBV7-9	CASSLAGDYYNEQFF	TGTGCCAGCAGCTTAGCGGGGGACTACTACAATGAGCAGTTCTTC
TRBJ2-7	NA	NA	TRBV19	CASSIRGASYEQYF	TGTGCCAGTAGTATAAGAGGAGCGTCCTACGAGCAGTACTTC
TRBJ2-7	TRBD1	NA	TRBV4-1	CASSQSTGDDYEQYF	TGCGCCAGCAGCCAATCGACAGGGGACGACTACGAGCAGTACTTC
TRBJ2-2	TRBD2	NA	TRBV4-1	CASSLLTSGRNTGELFF	TGCGCCAGCAGCCTATTGACTAGCGGGAGGAACACCGGGGAGCTGTTTTTT
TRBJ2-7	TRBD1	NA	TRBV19	CASRPTGGYEQYF	TGTGCCAGCCGCCCCACAGGGGGTTACGAGCAGTACTTC
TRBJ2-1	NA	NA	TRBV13	CASSPDREQFF	TGTGCCAGCAGTCCTGACAGGGAGCAGTTCTTC
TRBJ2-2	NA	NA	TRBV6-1	CASSELRTGNTGELFF	TGTGCCAGCAGTGAACTTAGAACAGGGAACACCGGGGAGCTGTTTTTT
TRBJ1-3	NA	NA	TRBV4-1	CASSQDPGLRNTIYF	TGCGCCAGCAGCCAAGATCCGGGTTTGCGAAACACCATATATTTT
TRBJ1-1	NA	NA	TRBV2	CASSGRETEAFF	TGTGCCAGCAGTGGCAGGGAAACTGAAGCTTTCTTT
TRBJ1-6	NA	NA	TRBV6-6	CASSWSRDEDSPLHF	TGTGCCAGCAGTTGGAGTCGGGACGAAGATTCACCCCTCCACTTT
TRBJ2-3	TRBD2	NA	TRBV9	CASSVAGLAASTDTQYF	TGTGCCAGCAGCGTAGCGGGACTAGCGGCTAGCACAGATACGCAGTATTTT
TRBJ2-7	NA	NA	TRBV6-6	CASSYSEGEQYF	TGTGCCAGCAGTTACTCGGAGGGCGAGCAGTACTTC
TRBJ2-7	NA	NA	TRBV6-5	CASSLLPEGYEQYF	TGTGCCAGCAGCCTACTACCAGAGGGCTACGAGCAGTACTTC
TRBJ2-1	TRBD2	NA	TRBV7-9	CASSLDPLAGVRNEQFF	TGTGCCAGCAGCTTAGACCCACTAGCGGGGGTGAGGAATGAGCAGTTCTTC
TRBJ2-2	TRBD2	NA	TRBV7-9	CASSPSGSRTGELFF	TGTGCCAGCAGCCCTAGCGGGAGTCGCACCGGGGAGCTGTTTTTT
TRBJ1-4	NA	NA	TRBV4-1	CASSQVTGRLEKLFF	TGCGCCAGCAGCCAAGTTACAGGGAGGCTCGAAAAACTGTTTTTT
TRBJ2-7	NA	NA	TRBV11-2	CASSYGTANYEQYF	TGTGCCAGCAGCTATGGGACGGCCAACTACGAGCAGTACTTC
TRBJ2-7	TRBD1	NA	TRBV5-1	CASSFRTGPYEQYF	TGCGCCAGCAGCTTTAGGACAGGACCCTACGAGCAGTACTTC
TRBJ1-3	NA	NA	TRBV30	CAWEGIYGNTIYF	TGTGCCTGGGAGGGGATTTATGGAAACACCATATATTTT
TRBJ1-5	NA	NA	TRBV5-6	CASGTSQDNQPQHF	TGTGCCAGCGGGACATCCCAAGACAATCAGCCCCAGCATTTT
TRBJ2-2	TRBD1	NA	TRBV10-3	CATRAGTGNTGELFF	TGTGCCACCCGAGCCGGGACAGGGAACACCGGGGAGCTGTTTTTT
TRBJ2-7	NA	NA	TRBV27	CASSFSTGESLYEQYF	TGTGCCAGCAGTTTTTCGACGGGAGAATCCCTCTACGAGCAGTACTTC